The T cell receptor (beta chain) under discussion was sequenced for a study of immune evolution from preneoplasia to lung adenocarcinoma. Germline lookup yields CDR1 MNHNY and CDR2 SVGAGI (reference sequence). V trimming: 4 bases; J trimming: 11 bases; junction bases outside the gene matches: 11. This CDR3 has 14 residues. Each case's diagnosis was confirmed by two pathologists on H&E. This clone has a single count. Produced via immunoSEQ multiplex PCR; TCRdb's table is partial and in-frame only. The sample lists about 41,000 clones, 65% to 80% occurring once. The chain links TRBV6-6 to TRBJ1-1; TRBD1 aligns across 9 bases. Specimen: FFPE invasive lung adenocarcinoma tissue. The source of this sequence is a person aged 60 to 70 with lung adenocarcinoma. CDR3 residues: CASSSDRGYSRAFF. In nucleotides, the CDR3 is TGTGCCAGCAGTTCGGACAGGGGTTACTCTAGGGCTTTCTTT.